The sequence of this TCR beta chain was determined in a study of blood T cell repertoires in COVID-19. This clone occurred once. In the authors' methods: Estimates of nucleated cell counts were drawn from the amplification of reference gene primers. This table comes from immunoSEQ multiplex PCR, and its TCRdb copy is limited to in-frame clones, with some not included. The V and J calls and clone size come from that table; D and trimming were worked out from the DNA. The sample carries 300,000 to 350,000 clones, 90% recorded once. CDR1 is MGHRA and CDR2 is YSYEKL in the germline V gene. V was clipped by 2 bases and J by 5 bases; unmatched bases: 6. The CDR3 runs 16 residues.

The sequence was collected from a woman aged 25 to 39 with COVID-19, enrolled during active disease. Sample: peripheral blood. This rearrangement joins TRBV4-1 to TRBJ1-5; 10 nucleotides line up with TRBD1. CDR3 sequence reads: CASSQTPGTGDQPQHF. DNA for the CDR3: TGCGCCAGCAGCCAAACCCCCGGGACAGGGGATCAGCCCCAGCATTTT.